The rows below give T cell receptor beta chains drawn from one sample of a study of blood T cell repertoires in COVID-19. Here immunoSEQ multiplex PCR was the method, and the copy in TCRdb shows in-frame clones only, minus some. This table holds approximately 75,000 clones, roughly 88% found once. Sequenced material: peripheral blood. These receptors all stem from a woman in her 50s with acute or convalescent COVID-19. The CDR3 runs from the conserved cysteine through the conserved F or W. A D gene is named only where the DNA matches it firmly. Clone size is stated in some rows and not others, as once, few, many or a class when expanded.

v_gene	d_gene	abundance	j_gene	CDR3aa	CDR3nt
TRBV2	TRBD1	NA	TRBJ2-7	CASSPDRVYEQYF	TGTGCCAGCAGCCCGGACAGGGTCTACGAGCAGTACTTC
TRBV6-5	NA	NA	TRBJ2-2	CASSLPYRRELFF	TGTGCCAGCTCCCTACCGTACAGGCGGGAGCTGTTTTTT
TRBV27	NA	once	TRBJ2-1	CASSWGVLGEQFF	TGTGCCAGCAGTTGGGGGGTCTTGGGTGAGCAGTTCTTC
TRBV7-2	NA	NA	TRBJ1-5	CASSSEGLYQPQHF	TGTGCCAGCAGCTCGGAGGGGCTCTATCAGCCCCAGCATTTT
TRBV11-2	TRBD1	NA	TRBJ2-3	CASSSGQGVQTDTQYF	TGTGCCAGCAGCTCGGGACAGGGGGTTCAAACAGATACGCAGTATTTT
TRBV27	TRBD1	NA	TRBJ1-2	CASSRGQGSGYTF	TGTGCCAGCAGTAGGGGACAGGGTAGTGGCTACACCTTC
TRBV7-5	NA	once	TRBJ2-7	CVRSLRQAPYEQYF	TGTGTCAGAAGCTTAAGACAGGCTCCCTACGAGCAGTACTTC
TRBV5-6	TRBD1	NA	TRBJ1-6	CASSLGQVGRSPLHF	TGTGCCAGCAGCCTCGGACAGGTTGGGCGTTCACCCCTCCACTTT
TRBV6-5	NA	NA	TRBJ1-3	CASSWRGAQGGNTIYF	TGTGCCAGCAGTTGGCGAGGGGCACAGGGTGGAAACACCATATATTTT
TRBV19	TRBD1	once	TRBJ2-3	CASSGTGPDTQYF	TGTGCCAGTAGTGGGACAGGTCCAGATACGCAGTATTTT
TRBV28	NA	few	TRBJ1-4	CASTNFAELFF	TGTGCCAGCACCAACTTTGCGGAACTGTTTTTT
TRBV24-1	NA	few	TRBJ1-3	CATSDFRGSRNSGNTIYF	TGTGCCACCAGTGATTTTCGAGGCAGCCGTAACTCTGGAAACACCATATATTTT
TRBV27	NA	NA	TRBJ2-2	CASSIQFTGELFF	TGTGCCAGCAGTATACAGTTCACCGGGGAGCTGTTTTTT
TRBV5-1	TRBD2	NA	TRBJ2-1	CASRVETSGYNEQFF	TGCGCCAGTAGGGTAGAGACTAGCGGCTACAATGAGCAGTTCTTC
TRBV27	NA	NA	TRBJ1-6	CASSSPGDNSPLHF	TGTGCCAGCAGTTCGCCAGGCGATAATTCACCCCTCCACTTT
TRBV9	NA	NA	TRBJ2-7	CASSVDGNPYEQYF	TGTGCCAGCAGCGTAGACGGGAACCCCTACGAGCAGTACTTC
TRBV10-3	NA	NA	TRBJ1-5	CAISESKVSRPGVQGSNQPQHF	TGTGCCATCAGTGAGTCGAAGGTTTCGCGGCCAGGGGTTCAGGGAAGCAATCAGCCCCAGCATTTT
TRBV2	TRBD1	NA	TRBJ1-1	CASHKTGTRTEAFF	TGTGCCAGTCATAAGACAGGGACTAGGACTGAAGCTTTCTTT
TRBV6-2/TRBV6-3	TRBD1	few	TRBJ2-7	CASSTGTGRTYEQYF	TGTGCCAGCAGTACTGGGACAGGACGAACCTACGAGCAGTACTTC
TRBV2	NA	NA	TRBJ2-1	CASSTSTYNEQFF	TGTGCCAGCAGCACTAGTACTTACAATGAGCAGTTCTTC
TRBV10-3	TRBD1	NA	TRBJ1-2	CAISDSVTGGHGYTF	TGTGCCATCAGTGACTCCGTCACAGGGGGTCATGGCTACACCTTC
TRBV6-6	TRBD2	NA	TRBJ2-7	CASSRTSGDHYEQYF	TGTGCCAGCAGTCGGACTAGCGGAGACCACTACGAGCAGTACTTC
TRBV11-2	TRBD1	NA	TRBJ1-1	CASSRVTGGTEAFF	TGTGCCAGCAGCCGCGTTACAGGGGGCACTGAAGCTTTCTTT
TRBV5-6	TRBD2	few	TRBJ2-5	CASSLGTSGRETQYF	TGTGCCAGCAGCTTAGGGACTAGCGGGAGGGAGACCCAGTACTTC
TRBV6-1	NA	NA	TRBJ2-3	CASSERTPIGTQYF	TGTGCCAGCAGTGAACGAACTCCGATCGGTACGCAGTATTTT
TRBV5-1	TRBD2	NA	TRBJ2-3	CASSPWDGGGDTQYF	TGCGCCAGCAGCCCCTGGGACGGGGGGGGAGATACGCAGTATTTT
TRBV5-4	TRBD2	NA	TRBJ2-2	CATSGRAANTGELFF	TGTGCCACTAGCGGGAGGGCCGCGAACACCGGGGAGCTGTTTTTT
TRBV19	NA	NA	TRBJ1-5	CASRGSTGPNSNQPQHF	TGTGCCAGTAGGGGCTCGACAGGTCCAAATAGCAATCAGCCCCAGCATTTT
TRBV6-1	NA	NA	TRBJ2-7	CASSEALSGYSYEQYF	TGTGCCAGCAGTGAAGCGTTGTCAGGGTACTCCTACGAGCAGTACTTC
TRBV9	TRBD2	NA	TRBJ2-7	CASSGGASGSYEQYF	TGTGCCAGCAGCGGGGGTGCTAGCGGTAGCTACGAGCAGTACTTC
TRBV4-2	TRBD2	NA	TRBJ2-7	CASSRLAGAIYEQYF	TGTGCCAGCAGCCGCCTAGCGGGGGCTATCTACGAGCAGTACTTC
TRBV27	TRBD2	NA	TRBJ2-1	CASSLGGRVYEQFF	TGTGCCAGCAGTCTTGGCGGGAGGGTCTATGAGCAGTTCTTC